The 23 T cell receptor beta chains given below trace back to one sample, sequenced in a study of T cells after yellow fever vaccination. From the 5' RACE reads, TCRdb called clonotypes with MiXCR, one entry per CDR3 protein. This sample has around 610,000 distinct CDR3 sequences; roughly 12% occur once, and the top ten carry over 13%. The material sequenced was PBMCs, taken on the day of the yellow fever booster vaccination. These receptors all come from a man aged 25-45 years who received the YFV17D yellow fever vaccine.

The chain is built from TRBV25-1 and TRBJ1-1; D gene uncertain. Between the trimmed V and J ends, which lost 8 bases and 0 bases, there was a span of 10 bases. Germline V gives CDR1 MGHDK, CDR2 SYGVNS. There are 13 residues in the CDR3. CDR3 bases: TGTGCCAGCGCCCTCCAGGTGAACACTGAAGCTTTCTTT. Encoded protein: CASALQVNTEAFF.

The chain is built from TRBV12-3 or TRBV12-4 and TRBJ1-3; 7 bases fit TRBD1. V trimming: 3 bases; J trimming: 7 bases; junction bases outside the gene matches: 9. The CDR3 totals 15 residues. The CDR3 DNA reads TGTGCCAGCAGTTTTTGGGCAGGGGGGGAGAACACCATATATTTT. It translates to CASSFWAGGENTIYF.

The table lists this clonotype with a few counts. J is TRBJ1-2 and V is TRBV7-9; D not certain. The CDR3 runs to 12 residues. The V gene's germline CDR1 is SEHNR and CDR2 FQNEAQ (reference sequence). The germline V and J ends were trimmed by 2 bases and 8 bases, with 9 bases remaining between them. The CDR3, as DNA: TGTGCCAGCAGCTTAAGTCAATGGGGCTACACCTTC. Its translation is CASSLSQWGYTF. Full variable domain (outside the CDR3, taken from reference TRBV7-9 and TRBJ1-2): DTGVSQNPRHKITKRGQNVTFRCDPISEHNRLYWYRQTLGQGPEFLTYFQNEAQLEKSRLLSDRFSAERPKGSFSTLEIQRTEQGDSAMYLCASSLSQWGYTFGSGTRLTVV.

The chain employs TRBV21-1 and TRBJ2-3. TRBV21-1 is an annotated pseudogene. This CDR3 contains 16 residues. Here the CDR3 reads CASSKGSGAYTDTQYF. The CDR3 DNA sequence: TGTGCCAGCAGCAAAGGATCCGGAGCATACACAGATACGCAGTATTTT.

This clonotype was picked up a small number of times. The rearrangement joins TRBV28 to TRBJ2-1, with a tentative D call TRBD1 (5 bases). Germline-derived CDR1 and CDR2 are MDHEN and SYDVKM. This CDR3 is built from 18 residues. V shed 6 bases and J shed 6 bases, with 27 bases lying between them. In nucleotides, the CDR3 is TGTGCCAGCAGACTGGACACGGATGGCACACGCCTGTTCAATGAGCAGTTCTTC. Translation gives CASRLDTDGTRLFNEQFF.

A few counts support this clonotype. V and J are TRBV24-1 and TRBJ2-1, with 11 bases matching TRBD2. Germline assignment: CDR1 KGHDR and CDR2 SFDVKD. The CDR3 is 16 amino acids. Trimming cost V 4 bases and J 4 bases; bases outside gene matches: 5. CDR3 loop: CATSEEGTSGYNEQFF. CDR3 DNA sequence: TGTGCCACCAGTGAAGAGGGGACTAGCGGATACAATGAGCAGTTCTTC.

The gene calls are TRBV5-1 and TRBJ2-7; TRBD1 matches 9 bases. Losses at the gene ends were 3 bases for V and 4 bases for J; bases not matched to a gene: 17. Germline V gives CDR1 SGHRS, CDR2 YFSETQ. The length of the CDR3 is 18 residues. The CDR3 DNA reads as TGCGCCAGCAGCTACCACGGGATGGGGACAGGGCTTATGTACGAGCAGTACTTC. Translating it yields CASSYHGMGTGLMYEQYF. Complete variable domain (other parts from reference TRBV5-1 and TRBJ2-7): KAGVTQTPRYLIKTRGQQVTLSCSPISGHRSVSWYQQTPGQGLQFLFEYFSETQRNKGNFPGRFSGRQFSNSRSEMNVSTLELGDSALYLCASSYHGMGTGLMYEQYFGPGTRLTVT.

This clonotype appeared a few times. Written as DNA, the CDR3 is TGTGCCAGCAGCTTCTACTCCGGAGGGAACTACCAGTACTTC. This encodes CASSFYSGGNYQYF. This chain joins TRBV12-3 or TRBV12-4 and TRBJ2-7; possible D gene TRBD2, 6 bases. The CDR3 covers 14 residues. V dropped 6 bases and J dropped 10 bases, with 22 bases sitting between them.

In its sample, this clonotype was seen a few times. The chain recombines TRBV18 with TRBJ2-3; TRBD2 agrees at 12 bases. V was pared by 6 bases and J by 4 bases, with 8 bases of the junction left unmatched. Germline CDR1 and CDR2: KGHSH and LQKENI. This CDR3 region has 16 residues. In nucleotides, the CDR3 is TGTGCCAGCTCTCGACTAGCGGGAGATGGGGCAGATACGCAGTATTTT. It encodes CASSRLAGDGADTQYF.

The chain joins TRBV6-2 or TRBV6-3 to TRBJ2-7; 11 bases line up with TRBD2. Germline assignment: CDR1 MNHEY and CDR2 SVGEGT. V trimming: 7 bases; J trimming: 3 bases; junction bases outside the gene matches: 11. There are 16 residues in the CDR3. The CDR3 sequence: CASKRRLAGSVYEQYF. CDR3 DNA: TGTGCCAGCAAACGGCGACTAGCGGGAAGCGTCTACGAGCAGTACTTC.

The chain combines TRBV7-3 with TRBJ2-6; 8 positions match TRBD1. CDR3 size: 17 residues. In germline, CDR1 is SGHTA, CDR2 FQGTGA. V gave up 4 bases and J gave up 1 base; unmatched junction bases: 6. CDR3 protein: CASSSDRGWSGANVLTF. CDR3 in DNA: TGTGCCAGCAGCTCCGACAGGGGTTGGTCTGGGGCCAACGTCCTGACTTTC.

This clonotype has just a few counts. The gene calls are TRBV2 and TRBJ2-1, with 7 bases fitting TRBD1. Germline values: CDR1 SNHLY, CDR2 FYNNEI. This CDR3 comprises 13 residues. The trim removed 4 bases at V and 5 bases at J, leaving 2 bases unmatched. The CDR3 nucleotides are TGTGCCAGCAGTGTGGACAGGCACAATGAGCAGTTCTTC. Amino acid sequence: CASSVDRHNEQFF.

In its sample, this clonotype was seen a few times. CDR3 nucleotide sequence: TGTGCCATCAGTGAGGCTAGGGAAGGCGAGCAGTACTTC. The encoded protein is CAISEAREGEQYF. The chain has TRBV10-3 and TRBJ2-7; unclear D gene. Germline CDR1 is ENHRY and CDR2 is SYGVKD. Trimming took off 2 bases at V and 6 bases at J, with 11 bases between the two ends. The CDR3 has 13 residues.

The chain joins TRBV7-6 to TRBJ2-5, with D maybe TRBD2 (5 bases). Germline CDR1 SGHVS, CDR2 FNYEAQ. Deletions cut 6 bases from V and 1 base from J, with 24 bases between. The CDR3 has 18 amino acids. The CDR3 sequence is CASSFAATVEAVQETQYF. The DNA of the CDR3 is TGTGCCAGCAGTTTCGCAGCTACCGTGGAAGCGGTCCAAGAGACCCAGTACTTC.

This chain uses TRBV5-1 with TRBJ1-4, with D perhaps TRBD1 (5 bases). This CDR3 has 15 residues. Germline CDR1 and CDR2: SGHRS and YFSETQ. V was clipped by 4 bases and J by 8 bases, with 18 bases between them. The CDR3, as DNA: TGCGCCAGCAGCACCAGTTGGGGCGCGGAGGAAAAACTGTTTTTT. Translation: CASSTSWGAEEKLFF.

This clonotype was counted a few times. This chain links TRBV12-3 or TRBV12-4 with TRBJ2-2; D ambiguous. The CDR3 has 15 amino acids. V gave up 3 bases and J gave up 5 bases, with 13 bases separating them. The CDR3 DNA reads TGTGCCAGCAGTTTTAGTTCAGCAAGTACCGGGGAGCTGTTTTTT. It specifies CASSFSSASTGELFF.

The V call is TRBV11-2, the J call TRBJ1-2; tentatively, D is TRBD1 (5 bases). V was shortened by 4 bases and J by 2 bases, with 8 bases between the two germline ends. Looked up from germline, CDR1 is SGHAT and CDR2 is FQNNGV. CDR3 length equals 13 residues. The CDR3 protein is CASSYAGNYGYTF. In nucleotides, the CDR3 is TGTGCCAGCAGCTACGCAGGGAACTATGGCTACACCTTC.

This clonotype was detected a few times. V gene TRBV19 combines with J gene TRBJ2-3; tentative D call: TRBD2 (6 bases). Trimming removed 6 bases from V and 1 base from J, with 14 bases in between. Germline V CDR1 and CDR2: LNHDA, SQIVND (reference sequence). This CDR3 region has 15 residues. This CDR3 is CASRPLGGGTDTQYF. The CDR3, as DNA: TGTGCCAGTAGACCCCTGGGCGGGGGCACAGATACGCAGTATTTT.

The V call is TRBV30, the J call TRBJ2-2; D gene unclear. The CDR3 runs 14 residues. Looked up from germline, CDR1 is GTSNPN and CDR2 is SVGIG (reference sequence). Trimming shortened V by 0 bases and J by 2 bases, and 7 bases separated the two germline ends. The CDR3 spells CAWSVRLNTGELFF. The DNA of the CDR3 is TGTGCCTGGAGTGTAAGGCTTAACACCGGGGAGCTGTTTTTT.

This rearrangement joins TRBV5-6 to TRBJ2-3; D is uncertain. The V gene lost 3 bases and the J gene lost 4 bases, with 15 bases spanning the gap. The CDR3 runs to 15 residues. The germline CDR1 and CDR2 sequences are SGHDT and YYEEEE. The CDR3 DNA reads as TGTGCCAGCAGCTATCAGAGTCTAGGCGCAGATACGCAGTATTTT. It yields the protein CASSYQSLGADTQYF.

This clonotype was observed a handful of times. The rearrangement joins TRBV6-5 to TRBJ1-4, with 11 positions matching TRBD1. J was trimmed by 5 bases and V by 2 bases; bases with no gene match: 1. This CDR3 spans 15 amino acids. The germline V gene encodes CDR1 MNHEY and CDR2 SVGAGI. The CDR3 bases are TGTGCCAGCAGTTACCGGGACAGGGGGAATGAAAAACTGTTTTTT. This gives the protein CASSYRDRGNEKLFF.

This clonotype has just a few counts. V usage is TRBV29-1 and J usage is TRBJ2-1; the match to TRBD2 covers 10 bases. Unmatched junction bases numbered 6, after V lost 4 bases and J lost 9 bases. CDR1 is SQVTM and CDR2 is ANQGSEA in the germline V gene. The CDR3 contains 13 residues. CDR3 in DNA: TGCAGCGTTGTGAGCGGGAGGGCCTTTGAGCAGTTCTTC. This gives the protein CSVVSGRAFEQFF.

This clonotype was counted between two and nine times. The chain links TRBV14 to TRBJ2-7, with 7 bases lining up with TRBD2. This CDR3 comprises 17 residues. The V segment lost 4 bases and the J segment 3 bases; nucleotides outside the gene matches: 15. Germline CDR1 is SGHDN and CDR2 is FVKESK. As DNA, the CDR3 is TGTGCCAGCAGCCTCGCCGCTGGGGGGGGAGGCTTCTACGAGCAGTACTTC. This translates into CASSLAAGGGGFYEQYF.